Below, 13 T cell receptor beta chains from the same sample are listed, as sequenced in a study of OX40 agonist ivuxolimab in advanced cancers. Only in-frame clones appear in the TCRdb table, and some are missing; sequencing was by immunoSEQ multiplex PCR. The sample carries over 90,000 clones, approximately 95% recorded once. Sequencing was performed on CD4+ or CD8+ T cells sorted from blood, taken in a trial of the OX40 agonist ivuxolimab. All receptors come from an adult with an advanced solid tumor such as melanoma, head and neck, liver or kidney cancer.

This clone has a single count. The CDR3 region is CASTGQGAVKTQYF. As DNA, the CDR3 is TGTGCCAGCACCGGACAGGGGGCGGTAAAGACCCAGTACTTC. This chain joins TRBV2 and TRBJ2-5; 11 bases fit TRBD1. V was clipped by 7 bases and J by 6 bases; unmatched bases: 7. Germline assignment: CDR1 SNHLY and CDR2 FYNNEI. This CDR3 is 14 amino acids long.

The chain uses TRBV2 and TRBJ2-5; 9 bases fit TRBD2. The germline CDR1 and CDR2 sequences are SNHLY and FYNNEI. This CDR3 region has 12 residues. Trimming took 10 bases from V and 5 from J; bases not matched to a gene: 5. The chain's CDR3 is CATGLAWETQYF. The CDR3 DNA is TGTGCCACCGGACTAGCGTGGGAGACCCAGTACTTC. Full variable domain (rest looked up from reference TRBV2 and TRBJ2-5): EPEVTQTPSHQVTQMGQEVILRCVPISNHLYFYWYRQILGQKVEFLVSFYNNEISEKSEIFDDQFSVERPDGSNFTLKIRSTKLEDSAMYFCATGLAWETQYFGPGTRLLVL.

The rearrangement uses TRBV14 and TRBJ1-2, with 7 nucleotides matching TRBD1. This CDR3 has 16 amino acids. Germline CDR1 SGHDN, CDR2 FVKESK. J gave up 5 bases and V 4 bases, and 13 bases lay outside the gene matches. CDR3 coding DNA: TGTGCCAGCAGCCGCCCCTTGACAGGGCGAGGGTATGGCTACACCTTC. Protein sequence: CASSRPLTGRGYGYTF.

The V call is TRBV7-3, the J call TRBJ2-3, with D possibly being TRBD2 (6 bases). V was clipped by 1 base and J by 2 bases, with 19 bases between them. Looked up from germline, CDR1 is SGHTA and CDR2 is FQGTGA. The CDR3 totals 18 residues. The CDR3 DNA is TGTGCCAGCAGCTTAATAGGGGACTGGCGGAGGAACACAGATACGCAGTATTTT. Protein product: CASSLIGDWRRNTDTQYF.

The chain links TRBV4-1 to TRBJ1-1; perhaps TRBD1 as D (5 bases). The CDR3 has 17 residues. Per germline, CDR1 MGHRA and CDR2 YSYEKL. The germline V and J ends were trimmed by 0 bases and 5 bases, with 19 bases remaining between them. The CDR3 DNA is TGCGCCAGCAGCCAAGATAGCCCAATCCAGGGTTGGACTGAAGCTTTCTTT. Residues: CASSQDSPIQGWTEAFF.

The CDR3 is CASSGQGTTTNYGYTF. The CDR3 DNA reads TGTGCCAGCAGTGGTCAGGGAACGACGACTAACTATGGCTACACCTTC. This rearrangement joins TRBV28 to TRBJ1-2; possible D gene TRBD1, 5 bases. V dropped 5 bases and J dropped 0 bases, with 16 bases sitting between them. Germline V gives CDR1 MDHEN, CDR2 SYDVKM. The CDR3 length is 16 residues.

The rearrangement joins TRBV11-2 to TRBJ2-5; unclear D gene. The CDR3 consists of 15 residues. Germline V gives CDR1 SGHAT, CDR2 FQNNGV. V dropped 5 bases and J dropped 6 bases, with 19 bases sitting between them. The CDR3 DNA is TGTGCCAGCAGCCGCCACGGGCCCAACCGGCAGACCCAGTACTTC. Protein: CASSRHGPNRQTQYF.

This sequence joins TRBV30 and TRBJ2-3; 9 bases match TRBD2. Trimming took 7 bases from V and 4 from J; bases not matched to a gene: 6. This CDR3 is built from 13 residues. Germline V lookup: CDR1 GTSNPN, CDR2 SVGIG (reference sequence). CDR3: CAYAAGGADTQYF. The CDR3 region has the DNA TGTGCCTACGCGGCGGGGGGGGCAGATACGCAGTATTTT.

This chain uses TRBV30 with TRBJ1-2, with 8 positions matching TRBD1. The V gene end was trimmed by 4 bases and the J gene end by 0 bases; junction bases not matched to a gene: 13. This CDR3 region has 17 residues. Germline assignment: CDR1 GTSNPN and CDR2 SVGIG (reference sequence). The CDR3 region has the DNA TGTGCCTGGACCCCCGGGACAGGTCCTTATACTAACTATGGCTACACCTTC. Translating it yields CAWTPGTGPYTNYGYTF.

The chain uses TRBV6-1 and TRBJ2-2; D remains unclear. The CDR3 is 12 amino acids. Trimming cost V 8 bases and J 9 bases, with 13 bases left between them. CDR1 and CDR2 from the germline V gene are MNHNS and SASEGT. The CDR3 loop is CASDEARRELFF. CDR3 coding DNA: TGTGCCAGCGATGAGGCGCGCCGGGAGCTGTTTTTT.

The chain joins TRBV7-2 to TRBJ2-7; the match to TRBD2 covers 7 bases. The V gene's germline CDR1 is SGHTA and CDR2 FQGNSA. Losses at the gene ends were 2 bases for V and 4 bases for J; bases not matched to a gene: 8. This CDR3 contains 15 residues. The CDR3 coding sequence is TGTGCCAGCAGCTTACTAGGGGACGGGGGGTACGAGCAGTACTTC. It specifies CASSLLGDGGYEQYF.

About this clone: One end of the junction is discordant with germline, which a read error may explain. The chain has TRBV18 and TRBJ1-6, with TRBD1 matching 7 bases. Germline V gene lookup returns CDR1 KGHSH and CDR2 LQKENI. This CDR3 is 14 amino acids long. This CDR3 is CVSSPGTENSPLHF. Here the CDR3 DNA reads TGTGTCAGCTCACCCGGGACAGAGAATTCACCCCTCCACTTT.

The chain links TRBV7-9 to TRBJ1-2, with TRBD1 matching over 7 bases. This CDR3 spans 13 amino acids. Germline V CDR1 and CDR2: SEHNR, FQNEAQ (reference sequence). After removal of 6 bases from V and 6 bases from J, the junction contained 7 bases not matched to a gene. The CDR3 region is CASRRDSQDGYTF. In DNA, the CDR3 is TGTGCCAGCAGGAGGGACAGTCAAGATGGCTACACCTTC.